This is a list of T cell receptor beta chains from one sample in a study of cytomegalovirus exposure and HLA in healthy donors. Here immunoSEQ multiplex PCR was the method, and the copy in TCRdb shows in-frame clones only, minus some. Of about 190,000 clones in the sample, approximately 83% were seen once. The sequencing sample was made of PBMCs. These receptors were taken from a woman aged 50 to 60 in good health and CMV-seropositive. Each CDR3 is given with its conserved first and last residue.

>TRBV27|TRBJ1-6
CATGRRQRGGLLYENNSPLHF
>TRBV27|TRBJ1-1
CASRGDFMNTEAFF
>TRBV6-6|TRBJ1-1
CASSWGQRNTEAFF
>TRBV2|TRBJ1-2
CASSEAGGDGGYTF
>TRBV6-1|-
CASSDLPHSYEQYF
>TRBV9|TRBJ2-3
CASSVDGLANTDTQYF
>TRBV19|TRBJ1-1
CATRAGLNTEAFF
>TRBV7-2|TRBJ2-7
CASSLGHPIEQYF
>TRBV6-5|TRBJ2-7
CASSYGRAFEQYF
>TRBV5-4|TRBJ2-1
CASSPGQGVYNEQFF
>TRBV27|TRBJ2-5
CASSLSWLAGETQYF
>TRBV30|TRBJ2-7
CAWSVDREIYEQYF
>TRBV6-5|TRBJ1-4
CASSYSGRGNEKLFF
>TRBV5-1|TRBJ2-7
CASSYAGTGGYEQYF
>TRBV21-1|TRBJ1-6
CASSRRWDRVDRPPLHF
>TRBV5-4|TRBJ1-1
CASSTGVQNTEAFF
>TRBV10-3|TRBJ1-2
CATNRHPGDYGYTF
>TRBV7-9|TRBJ1-1
CASSPMVRGNTEAFF